The 28 T cell receptor beta chains below come from one sample, sequenced in a study of somatic mutations in cytotoxic T cells in rheumatoid arthritis. TCRdb's table, derived via immunoSEQ multiplex PCR, lists solely in-frame clones and lacks some. The table includes about 18,000 clones, around 79% detected once. The sequenced sample consisted of CD8+ T cells sorted from blood. The origin of the receptors is a woman in her sixties in good health.

This sequence joins TRBV11-2 and TRBJ1-1; D not certain. From germline, CDR1 is SGHAT and CDR2 FQNNGV. The CDR3 has 15 amino acids. Trimming removed 0 bases at V and 3 bases at J, with 11 bases between. CDR3 sequence: CASSLDSYTYTEAFF. In DNA form, the CDR3 reads TGTGCCAGCAGCTTAGATTCGTACACCTACACTGAAGCTTTCTTT.

The J gene is TRBJ2-1, the V gene TRBV27; TRBD2 matches 16 bases. This CDR3 contains 16 residues. The V gene's germline CDR1 is MNHEY and CDR2 SMNVEV (reference sequence). Unmatched junction bases numbered 6, after V lost 5 bases and J lost 8 bases. The CDR3 loop reads CASSLTGTSGGDEQFF. For the CDR3, the DNA is TGTGCCAGCAGTCTGACCGGGACTAGCGGGGGGGATGAGCAGTTCTTC.

The rearrangement uses TRBV5-4 and TRBJ2-2; 7 nucleotides align to TRBD1. The CDR3 length is 15 residues. V shed 4 bases, J shed 1 base, and the junction held 4 bases outside the gene matches. The germline V gene encodes CDR1 SGHNT and CDR2 YYREEE (reference sequence). This CDR3 is CASSTDRVNTGELFF. CDR3 nucleotide sequence: TGTGCCAGCAGCACCGACAGGGTGAACACCGGGGAGCTGTTTTTT.

This chain joins TRBV19 and TRBJ2-7; maybe TRBD1 (5 bases). The CDR3 is 13 amino acids. CDR1 and CDR2 (germline): LNHDA, SQIVND (reference sequence). The V end lost 3 bases, the J end lost 7 bases, and 13 bases lay between the germline ends. CDR3 protein: CASSITAGQEQYF. The CDR3 nucleotides read TGTGCCAGTAGTATCACTGCAGGGCAGGAGCAGTACTTC.

A remark on this clone: The identical CDR3 is also encoded by other nucleotide sequences in the sample. This chain links TRBV6-5 with TRBJ1-1, with D unclear. Trimming removed 0 bases at V and 0 bases at J, with 8 bases between. Germline CDR1 reads MNHEY; CDR2 reads SVGAGI. The CDR3 is made up of 15 amino acids. The DNA for the CDR3 is TGTGCCAGCAGTTACTCGAGTTCGGTGAACACTGAAGCTTTCTTT. It translates to CASSYSSSVNTEAFF.

This clone has just one count. This CDR3 reads CASSISSYQPQHF. For the CDR3, the DNA is TGTGCCAGTAGTATAAGTAGTTATCAGCCCCAGCATTTT. The chain employs TRBV19 and TRBJ1-5, with D hard to call. V lost 2 bases, J lost 5 bases, and 7 bases lay in between. Germline loops: CDR1 LNHDA, CDR2 SQIVND (reference sequence). This CDR3 comprises 13 residues.

The chain joins TRBV5-6 to TRBJ2-1; TRBD2 agrees at 9 bases. The CDR3 covers 13 residues. J was trimmed by 6 bases and V by 4 bases; bases with no gene match: 2. From germline, CDR1 is SGHDT and CDR2 YYEEEE. CDR3 sequence reads: CASSERGANEQFF. The CDR3 DNA is TGTGCCAGCAGCGAGCGGGGGGCCAATGAGCAGTTCTTC.

The gene calls are TRBV27 and TRBJ2-1, with TRBD2 identical over 7 bases. Trimming cost V 4 bases and J 6 bases; bases outside gene matches: 3. CDR1 and CDR2 (germline): MNHEY, SMNVEV (reference sequence). The CDR3 loop spans 13 amino acids. The CDR3: CASSWGGTNEQFF. The CDR3 nucleotides are TGTGCCAGCAGTTGGGGGGGGACCAATGAGCAGTTCTTC.

J is TRBJ1-1 and V is TRBV2; perhaps TRBD1 as D (6 bases). This CDR3 contains 15 residues. V was trimmed by 2 bases and J by 0 bases, leaving 10 bases between them. Germline loops: CDR1 SNHLY, CDR2 FYNNEI. CDR3 nucleotide sequence: TGTGCCAGCAGTGAATCTTGGGGGCTGAACACTGAAGCTTTCTTT. Translation: CASSESWGLNTEAFF.

This clone was seen a few times. The rearrangement uses TRBV30 and TRBJ1-1; tentatively, D is TRBD1 (6 bases). V was pared by 1 base and J by 8 bases, with 14 bases between. Germline CDR1 and CDR2: GTSNPN and SVGIG (reference sequence). CDR3 length: 13 amino acids. The CDR3 sequence is CAWSATDRSEAFF. In DNA form, the CDR3 reads TGTGCCTGGAGTGCAACAGACAGGAGCGAAGCTTTCTTT.

The chain recombines TRBV7-2 with TRBJ2-1, with 12 bases lining up with TRBD1. With V trimmed by 3 bases and J by 6 bases, 3 bases remained unmatched. The CDR3 covers 15 residues. CDR1 is SGHTA and CDR2 is FQGNSA in the germline V gene. The CDR3: CASSLGQGALNEQFF. In DNA, the CDR3 is TGTGCCAGCAGCTTGGGACAGGGGGCGCTCAATGAGCAGTTCTTC.

The chain links TRBV5-1 to TRBJ1-1; a possible D gene is TRBD1 (6 bases). The CDR3 has 13 residues. The V gene's germline CDR1 is SGHRS and CDR2 YFSETQ. Trimming pared 5 bases from V and 8 bases from J, leaving 16 bases between. CDR3: CASSHTTGREAFF. The CDR3 DNA reads as TGCGCCAGCAGTCATACGACAGGTAGGGAAGCTTTCTTT.

This clone was recorded once. The chain recombines TRBV4-1 with TRBJ2-2; D remains ambiguous. The V end was cut by 4 bases, the J end by 6 bases, with 6 bases between. The CDR3 extends over 12 amino acids. Germline values: CDR1 MGHRA, CDR2 YSYEKL. CDR3 DNA sequence: TGCGCCAGCAGCCTTAGCCCCGGGGAGCTGTTTTTT. Its protein product is CASSLSPGELFF.

The chain carries TRBV7-9 and TRBJ2-2; 9 bases map to TRBD1. Losses at the gene ends were 8 bases for V and 2 bases for J; bases not matched to a gene: 3. CDR3 length: 14 residues. CDR1 is SEHNR, CDR2 FQNEAQ, per germline (reference sequence). The CDR3 nucleotides are TGTGCCAGCCGAACAGGGGGCAACACCGGGGAGCTGTTTTTT. Amino acids: CASRTGGNTGELFF.

This clone has just one count. This chain links TRBV6-4 with TRBJ2-3, with D maybe TRBD2 (5 bases). The germline gives CDR1 MRHNA, CDR2 SNTAGT. Trimming shortened V by 0 bases and J by 0 bases, and 10 bases separated the two germline ends. The CDR3 spans 16 residues. The DNA of the CDR3 is TGTGCCAGCAGTGACTCAAGCGGCACTAGCACAGATACGCAGTATTTT. Translation gives CASSDSSGTSTDTQYF.

The chain combines TRBV20-1 with TRBJ1-1, with D unclear. Germline-derived CDR1 and CDR2 are DFQATT and SNEGSKA (reference sequence). This CDR3 spans 10 amino acids. Trimming pared 6 bases from V and 4 bases from J, leaving 6 bases between. CDR3 sequence (DNA): TGCAGTGCCGTCAGCACTGAAGCTTTCTTT. Its translation is CSAVSTEAFF.

The chain is built from TRBV30 and TRBJ2-2; D might be TRBD2 (7 bases). Trimming took 2 bases from V and 3 from J, leaving 13 bases between them. Per the germline V gene, CDR1 is GTSNPN and CDR2 is SVGIG (reference sequence). The CDR3 covers 15 residues. The CDR3 protein is CAWSPRGADTGELFF. In nucleotides, the CDR3 is TGTGCCTGGAGTCCACGGGGGGCCGACACCGGGGAGCTGTTTTTT.

As to this clone: One junction end does not reproduce the germline sequence, and a read error may be involved. The chain couples TRBV7-8 to TRBJ1-4; no clear D. The CDR3 length is 15 residues. Per the germline V gene, CDR1 is SGHVS and CDR2 is FQNEAQ. CDR3 sequence: CASSSAVETSEKLFF. CDR3 bases: TGTGCCAGCAGCTCGGCAGTCGAAACTAGTGAAAAACTGTTTTTT.

CDR3 residues: CASSESGGRINSPLHF. For the CDR3, the DNA is TGCGCCAGCAGTGAGTCTGGAGGACGGATTAATTCACCCCTCCACTTT. The rearrangement links TRBV10-2 to TRBJ1-6; D gene ambiguous. Germline CDR1 reads WSHSY; CDR2 reads SAAADI. V was shortened by 0 bases and J by 6 bases, with 12 bases between the two germline ends. The CDR3 is made up of 16 amino acids.

The chain has TRBV7-6 and TRBJ1-1, with 8 bases matching TRBD1. Germline assignment: CDR1 SGHVS and CDR2 FNYEAQ. With 5 bases clipped from V and 5 bases from J, the junction kept 13 bases outside the gene matches. The CDR3 spans 16 residues. The chain's CDR3 is CASSIRQGRVGTEAFF. CDR3 bases: TGTGCCAGCAGCATAAGACAGGGGCGGGTTGGGACTGAAGCTTTCTTT.

This chain uses TRBV27 with TRBJ2-7; D is perhaps TRBD1 (5 bases). The CDR3 has 13 amino acids. In germline, CDR1 is MNHEY, CDR2 SMNVEV (reference sequence). V was shortened by 4 bases and J by 3 bases, with 10 bases between the two germline ends. CDR3 DNA sequence: TGTGCCAGCAGTTATGGCAGGGACTACGAGCAGTACTTC. Translated: CASSYGRDYEQYF.

This chain links TRBV9 with TRBJ2-1, with 12 nucleotides matching TRBD2. CDR3 length: 18 amino acids. Trimming cost V 4 bases and J 0 bases; bases outside gene matches: 8. Germline assignment: CDR1 SGDLS and CDR2 YYNGEE. The CDR3 reads CASSSTLAGGLSYNEQFF. The CDR3 DNA reads as TGTGCCAGCAGCTCTACACTAGCGGGAGGCCTCTCCTACAATGAGCAGTTCTTC. The full variable domain, completed using reference TRBV9 and TRBJ2-1, is DSGVTQTPKHLITATGQRVTLRCSPRSGDLSVYWYQQSLDQGLQFLIQYYNGEERAKGNILERFSAQQFPDLHSELNLSSLELGDSALYFCASSSTLAGGLSYNEQFFGPGTRLTVL.

This chain joins TRBV10-1 and TRBJ1-1; unclear D gene. This CDR3 spans 18 amino acids. V gave up 6 bases and J gave up 9 bases, with 32 bases separating them. Per germline, CDR1 WNHNN and CDR2 SYGVQD (reference sequence). CDR3 residues: CASREDYINPDSPGQAFF. CDR3 DNA sequence: TGCGCCAGCAGGGAAGATTACATCAACCCGGACTCCCCCGGCCAAGCTTTCTTT.

This chain uses TRBV7-9 with TRBJ2-1; D gene uncertain. There are 11 residues in the CDR3. The V end lost 0 bases, the J end lost 6 bases, and 0 bases lay between the germline ends. Germline-derived CDR1 and CDR2 are SEHNR and FQNEAQ (reference sequence). The CDR3 spells CASSLANEQFF. CDR3 nucleotide sequence: TGTGCCAGCAGCTTAGCCAATGAGCAGTTCTTC.

V gene TRBV10-3 combines with J gene TRBJ2-3; 9 bases agree with TRBD1. With 0 bases clipped from V and 5 bases from J, the junction kept 9 bases outside the gene matches. The CDR3 consists of 17 residues. CDR1 and CDR2 (germline): ENHRY, SYGVKD. CDR3 loop: CAISESKWTGVEDTQYF. The CDR3 bases are TGTGCCATCAGTGAGTCGAAATGGACAGGGGTGGAAGATACGCAGTATTTT.

The V and J genes are TRBV11-2 and TRBJ2-1; D perhaps matches TRBD1 (6 bases). CDR1 is SGHAT, CDR2 FQNNGV, per germline. Deletions cut 1 base from V and 5 bases from J, with 12 bases between. The CDR3 is 15 residues long. DNA of the CDR3: TGTGCCAGCAGCTTAGTTTACAGGGACCACAATGAGCAGTTCTTC. Translation: CASSLVYRDHNEQFF.

V gene TRBV30 combines with J gene TRBJ2-7; a weak D match, TRBD2 (6 bases). Germline V gene data show CDR1 as GTSNPN and CDR2 as SVGIG (reference sequence). The ends were cut back, 5 bases at V and 6 bases at J, with 11 bases in the middle. The CDR3 loop spans 11 amino acids. In nucleotides, the CDR3 is TGTGCCTGGTCCAACGGGGGCGAGCAGTACTTC. Its translation: CAWSNGGEQYF.

The J gene is TRBJ1-1, the V gene TRBV25-1; 8 positions match TRBD1. CDR3 size: 14 residues. Germline assignment: CDR1 MGHDK and CDR2 SYGVNS. The ends lost 5 bases at V and 3 bases at J; junction bases unmatched: 5. The CDR3 reads CASSPDRGDTEAFF. The CDR3 coding sequence is TGTGCCAGCAGTCCAGACAGGGGAGACACTGAAGCTTTCTTT.